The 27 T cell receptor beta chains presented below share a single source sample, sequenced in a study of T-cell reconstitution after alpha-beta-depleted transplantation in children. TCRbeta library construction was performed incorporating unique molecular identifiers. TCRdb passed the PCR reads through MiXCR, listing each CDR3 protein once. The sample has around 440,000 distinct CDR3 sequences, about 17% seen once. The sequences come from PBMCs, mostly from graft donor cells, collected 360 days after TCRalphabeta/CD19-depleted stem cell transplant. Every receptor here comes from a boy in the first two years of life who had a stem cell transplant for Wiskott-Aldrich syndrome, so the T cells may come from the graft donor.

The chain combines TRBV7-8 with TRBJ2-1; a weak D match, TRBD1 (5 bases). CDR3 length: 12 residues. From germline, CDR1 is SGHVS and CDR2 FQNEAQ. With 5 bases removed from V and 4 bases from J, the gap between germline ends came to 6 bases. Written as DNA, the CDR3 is TGTGCCAGCAGCCGACAGTACAATGAGCAGTTCTTC. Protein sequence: CASSRQYNEQFF.

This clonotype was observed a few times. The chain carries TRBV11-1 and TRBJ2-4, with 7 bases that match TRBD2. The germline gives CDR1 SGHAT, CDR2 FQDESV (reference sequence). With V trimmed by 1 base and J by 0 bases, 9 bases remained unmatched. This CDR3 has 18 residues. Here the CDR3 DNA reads TGTGCCAGCAGCTTAGACGGGAGGACCTTTCTAGCCAAAAACATTCAGTACTTC. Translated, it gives CASSLDGRTFLAKNIQYF. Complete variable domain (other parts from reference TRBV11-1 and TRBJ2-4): EAEVAQSPRYKITEKSQAVAFWCDPISGHATLYWYRQILGQGPELLVQFQDESVVDDSQLPKDRFSAERLKGVDSTLKIQPAELGDSAMYLCASSLDGRTFLAKNIQYFGAGTRLSVL.

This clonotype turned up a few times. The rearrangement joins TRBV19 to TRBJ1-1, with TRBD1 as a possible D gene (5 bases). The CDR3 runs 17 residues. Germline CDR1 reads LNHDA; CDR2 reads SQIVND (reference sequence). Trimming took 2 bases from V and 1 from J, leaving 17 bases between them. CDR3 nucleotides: TGTGCCAGTAGTATATCCTCGGGGCGACTGACGAACACTGAAGCTTTCTTT. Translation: CASSISSGRLTNTEAFF.

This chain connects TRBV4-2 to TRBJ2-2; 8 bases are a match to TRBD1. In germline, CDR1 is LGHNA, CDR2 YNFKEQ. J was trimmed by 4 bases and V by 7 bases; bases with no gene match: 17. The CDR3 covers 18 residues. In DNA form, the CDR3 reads TGTGCCAGCATCGCGTACCCTGTGACAGGGGAAAGCACCGGGGAGCTGTTTTTT. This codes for CASIAYPVTGESTGELFF.

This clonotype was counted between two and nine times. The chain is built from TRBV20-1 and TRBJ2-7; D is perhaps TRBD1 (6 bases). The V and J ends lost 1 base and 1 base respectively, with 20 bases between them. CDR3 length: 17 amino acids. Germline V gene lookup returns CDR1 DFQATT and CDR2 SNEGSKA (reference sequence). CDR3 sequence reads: CSARGVLTGWGSYEQYF. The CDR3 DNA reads TGCAGTGCTAGAGGGGTCTTGACAGGCTGGGGATCCTACGAGCAGTACTTC.

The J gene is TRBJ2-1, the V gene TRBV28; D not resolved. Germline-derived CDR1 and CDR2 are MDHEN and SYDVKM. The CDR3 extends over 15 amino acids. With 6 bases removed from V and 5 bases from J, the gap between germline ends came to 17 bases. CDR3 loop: CASSIVVGRHNEQFF. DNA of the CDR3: TGTGCCAGCAGCATTGTCGTAGGCAGGCACAATGAGCAGTTCTTC.

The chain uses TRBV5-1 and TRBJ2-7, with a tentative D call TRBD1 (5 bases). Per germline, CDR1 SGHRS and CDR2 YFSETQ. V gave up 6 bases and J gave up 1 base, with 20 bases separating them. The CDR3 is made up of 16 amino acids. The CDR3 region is CASTPSGRANSYEQYF. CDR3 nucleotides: TGCGCCAGCACCCCGTCGGGCAGGGCGAATTCCTACGAGCAGTACTTC.

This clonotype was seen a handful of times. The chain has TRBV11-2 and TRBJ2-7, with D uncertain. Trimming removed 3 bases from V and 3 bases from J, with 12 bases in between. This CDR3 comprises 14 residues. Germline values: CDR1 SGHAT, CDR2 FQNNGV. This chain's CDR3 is CASSFHLDGYEQYF. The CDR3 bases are TGTGCCAGCAGCTTCCATCTGGACGGCTACGAGCAGTACTTC.

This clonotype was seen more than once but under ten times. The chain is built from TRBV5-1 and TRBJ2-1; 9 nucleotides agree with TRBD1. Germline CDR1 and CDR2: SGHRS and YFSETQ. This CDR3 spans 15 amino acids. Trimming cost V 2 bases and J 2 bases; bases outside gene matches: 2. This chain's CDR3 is CASSLRQGAYNEQFF. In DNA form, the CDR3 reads TGCGCCAGCAGCTTAAGACAGGGGGCCTACAATGAGCAGTTCTTC.

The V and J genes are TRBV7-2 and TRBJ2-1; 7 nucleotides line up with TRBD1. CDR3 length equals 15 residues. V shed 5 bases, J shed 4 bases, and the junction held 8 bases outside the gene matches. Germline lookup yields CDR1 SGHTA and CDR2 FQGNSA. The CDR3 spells CASSPSRDSYNEQFF. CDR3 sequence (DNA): TGTGCCAGCAGCCCGTCCCGGGACAGTTACAATGAGCAGTTCTTC.

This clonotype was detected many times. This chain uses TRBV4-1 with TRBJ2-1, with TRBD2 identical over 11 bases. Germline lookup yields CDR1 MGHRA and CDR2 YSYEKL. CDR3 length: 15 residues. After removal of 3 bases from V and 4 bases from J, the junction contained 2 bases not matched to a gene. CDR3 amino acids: CASSHPSGGYNEQFF. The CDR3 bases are TGCGCCAGCAGCCACCCTAGCGGGGGGTACAATGAGCAGTTCTTC.

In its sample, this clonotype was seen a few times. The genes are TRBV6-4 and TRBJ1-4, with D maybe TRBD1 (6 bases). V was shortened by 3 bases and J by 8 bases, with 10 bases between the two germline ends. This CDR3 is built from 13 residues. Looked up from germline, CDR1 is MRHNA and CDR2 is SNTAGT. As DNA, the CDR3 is TGTGCCAGCAGTGAACAGGGTGGAGAAAAACTGTTTTTT. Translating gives CASSEQGGEKLFF.

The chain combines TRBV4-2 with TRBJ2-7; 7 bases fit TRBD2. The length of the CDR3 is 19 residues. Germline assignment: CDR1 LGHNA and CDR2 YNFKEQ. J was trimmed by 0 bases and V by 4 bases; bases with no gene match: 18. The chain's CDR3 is CASSRGGGLSPLGSYEQYF. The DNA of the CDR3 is TGTGCCAGCAGCCGGGGCGGGGGACTGAGCCCACTGGGCTCCTACGAGCAGTACTTC.

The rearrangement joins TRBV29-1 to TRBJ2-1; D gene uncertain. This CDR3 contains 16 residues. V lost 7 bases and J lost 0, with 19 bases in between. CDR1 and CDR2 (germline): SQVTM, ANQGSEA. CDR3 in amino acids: CSAPRSVVGSYNEQFF. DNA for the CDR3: TGCAGCGCCCCAAGGTCTGTTGTGGGCTCCTACAATGAGCAGTTCTTC.

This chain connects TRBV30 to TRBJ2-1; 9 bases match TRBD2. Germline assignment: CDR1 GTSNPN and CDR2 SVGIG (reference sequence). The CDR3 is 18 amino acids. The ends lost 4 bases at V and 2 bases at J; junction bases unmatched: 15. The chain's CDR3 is CAWTLPRGGRAPYNEQFF. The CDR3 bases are TGTGCCTGGACCCTCCCCCGGGGCGGGAGGGCCCCCTACAATGAGCAGTTCTTC.

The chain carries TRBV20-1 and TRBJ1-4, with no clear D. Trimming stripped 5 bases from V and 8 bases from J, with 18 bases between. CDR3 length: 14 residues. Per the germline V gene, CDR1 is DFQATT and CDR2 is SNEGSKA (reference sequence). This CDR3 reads CSAARVPFLEKLFF. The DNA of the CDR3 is TGCAGTGCTGCGAGAGTTCCTTTCTTGGAAAAACTGTTTTTT.

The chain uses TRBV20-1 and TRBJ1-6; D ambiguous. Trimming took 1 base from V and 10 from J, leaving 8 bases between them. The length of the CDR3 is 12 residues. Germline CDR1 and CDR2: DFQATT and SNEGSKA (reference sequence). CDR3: CSARGTYSPLHF. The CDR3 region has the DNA TGCAGTGCTAGAGGGACGTACTCACCCCTCCACTTT.

The DNA for the CDR3 is TGCAGCGGCCGCGAGAGGGGGGATGCCCTGGACAATGAGCAGTTCTTC. Translation: CSGRERGDALDNEQFF. This chain links TRBV29-1 with TRBJ2-1; D may match TRBD1 or TRBD2 (6 bases each). The germline V gene encodes CDR1 SQVTM and CDR2 ANQGSEA. There are 16 residues in the CDR3. V lost 7 bases and J 5 bases, leaving 24 bases between the germline ends.

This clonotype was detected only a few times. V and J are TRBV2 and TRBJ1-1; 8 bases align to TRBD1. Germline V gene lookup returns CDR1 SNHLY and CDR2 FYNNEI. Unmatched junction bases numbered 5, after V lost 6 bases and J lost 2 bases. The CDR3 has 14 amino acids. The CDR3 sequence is CASRGTGLNTEAFF. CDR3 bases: TGTGCCAGCAGGGGGACAGGACTTAACACTGAAGCTTTCTTT.

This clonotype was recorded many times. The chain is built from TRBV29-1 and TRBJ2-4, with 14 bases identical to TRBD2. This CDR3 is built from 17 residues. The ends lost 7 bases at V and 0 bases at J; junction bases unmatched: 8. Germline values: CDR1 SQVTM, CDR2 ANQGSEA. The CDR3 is CSAKGLAGALAKNIQYF. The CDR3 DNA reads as TGCAGCGCTAAGGGACTAGCGGGAGCGTTAGCCAAAAACATTCAGTACTTC.

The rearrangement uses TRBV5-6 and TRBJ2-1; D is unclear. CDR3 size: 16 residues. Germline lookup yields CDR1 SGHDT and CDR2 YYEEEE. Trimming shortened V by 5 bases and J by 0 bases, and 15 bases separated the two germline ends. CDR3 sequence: CASSFGVSSSYNEQFF. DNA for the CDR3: TGTGCCAGCAGTTTTGGGGTCTCGAGCTCCTACAATGAGCAGTTCTTC.

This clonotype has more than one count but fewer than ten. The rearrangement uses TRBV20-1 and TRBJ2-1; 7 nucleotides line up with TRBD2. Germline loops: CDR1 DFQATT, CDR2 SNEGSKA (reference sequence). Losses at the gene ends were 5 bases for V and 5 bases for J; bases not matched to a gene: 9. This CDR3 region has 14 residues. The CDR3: CSAPRTRANNEQFF. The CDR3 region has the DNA TGCAGTGCTCCCCGGACTAGAGCTAACAATGAGCAGTTCTTC.

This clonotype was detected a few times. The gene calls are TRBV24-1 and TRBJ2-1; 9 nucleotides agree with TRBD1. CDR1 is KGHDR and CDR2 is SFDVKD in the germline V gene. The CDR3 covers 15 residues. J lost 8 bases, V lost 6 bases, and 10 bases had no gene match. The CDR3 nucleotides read TGTGCCACCAGTAGACCGGGACAGGGACAGGATGAGCAGTTCTTC. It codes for CATSRPGQGQDEQFF.

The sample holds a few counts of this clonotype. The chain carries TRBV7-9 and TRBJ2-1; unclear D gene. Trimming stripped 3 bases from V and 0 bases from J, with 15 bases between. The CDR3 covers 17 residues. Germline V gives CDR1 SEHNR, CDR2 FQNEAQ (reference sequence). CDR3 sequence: CASSFITWDSSYNEQFF. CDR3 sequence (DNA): TGTGCCAGCAGCTTTATTACTTGGGATAGCTCCTACAATGAGCAGTTCTTC.

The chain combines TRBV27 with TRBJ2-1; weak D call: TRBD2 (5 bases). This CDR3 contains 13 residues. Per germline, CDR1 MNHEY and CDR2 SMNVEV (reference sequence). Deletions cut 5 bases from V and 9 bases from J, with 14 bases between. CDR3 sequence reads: CASSALLEGEQFF. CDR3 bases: TGTGCCAGCAGTGCACTGCTAGAGGGTGAGCAGTTCTTC.

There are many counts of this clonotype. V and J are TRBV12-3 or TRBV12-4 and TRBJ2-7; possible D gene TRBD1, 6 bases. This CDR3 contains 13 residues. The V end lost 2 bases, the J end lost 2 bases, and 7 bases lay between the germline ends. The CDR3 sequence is CASSLNRAYEQYF. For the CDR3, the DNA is TGTGCCAGCAGTTTAAACAGGGCCTACGAGCAGTACTTC.

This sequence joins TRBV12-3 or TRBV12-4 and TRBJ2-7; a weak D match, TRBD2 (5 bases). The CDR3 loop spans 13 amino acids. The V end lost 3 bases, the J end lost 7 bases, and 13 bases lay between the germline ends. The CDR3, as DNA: TGTGCCAGCAGTTTTATTCTAGCAGTAGAGCAGTACTTC. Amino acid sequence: CASSFILAVEQYF.